This T cell receptor (beta chain) was sequenced during a study of T-cell reconstitution after alpha-beta-depleted transplantation in children. Library preparation (for TCRbeta) was performed with unique molecular identifiers. MiXCR was run by TCRdb on the PCR reads, yielding one entry per CDR3 protein. The table includes roughly 160,000 distinct CDR3 sequences, approximately 12% detected once. Ten or more counts support this clonotype. Its antigen is still unknown. Study-wide results and limits: Reportedly, alpha-beta T cells present about two months post-transplant originated from several hundred expanded clones of graft origin. Newly produced T cells mostly provided counts and TCRbeta diversity after one year, as hyperexpanded clones declined. Some patients' high day-60 TCRbeta diversity was traced to surviving recipient T cells and thymic progenitors.

CDR1 and CDR2 from the germline V gene are SGHTA and FQGTGA. The CDR3 consists of 14 residues. V dropped 1 base and J dropped 5 bases, with 11 bases sitting between them. The source is a boy aged 2 to 10 with acute myeloid leukemia, due to receive a stem cell transplant. The specimen comprised PBMCs, sampled before TCRalphabeta/CD19-depleted stem cell transplant. The chain links TRBV7-3 to TRBJ2-5; tentatively, D is TRBD1 (6 bases). The CDR3: CASSLSPGAETQYF. The CDR3 nucleotides read TGTGCCAGCAGCTTAAGTCCAGGGGCGGAGACCCAGTACTTC.